A selection of T cell receptor beta chains follows, all from one sample in a study of neurological immune-mediated disorders. MiXCR, applied by TCRdb to the 5' RACE reads, yields one record per CDR3 protein. Of around 69,000 distinct CDR3 sequences in the sample, 3% to 4% were seen once. The sequencing sample was made of PBMCs. These receptors all come from a man aged 35 to 55 with multiple sclerosis. Both conserved end residues are part of each CDR3. A D gene is named only where the DNA matches it firmly. Part of the rows lack a size; the others show once, few, many or a class for expanded clones.

v_gene,j_gene,abundance,d_gene,CDR3nt,CDR3aa
TRBV20-1,TRBJ1-1,many,-,TGCAGTGCTAGAGGAACCCTTTTGGGCACTGAAGCTTTCTTT,CSARGTLLGTEAFF
TRBV6-5,TRBJ1-1,many,-,TGTGCCAGCAGTTCCAGGTTTAACACTGAAGCTTTCTTT,CASSSRFNTEAFF
TRBV29-1,TRBJ2-3,many,TRBD1,TGCAGCGTTGAAGCCTCAGGGGGACCGGCAGATACGCAGTATTTT,CSVEASGGPADTQYF
TRBV20-1,TRBJ1-5,many,TRBD1,TGCAGTGCCATGCCCACAGGGGGGAACCAGCCCCAGCATTTT,CSAMPTGGNQPQHF
TRBV14,TRBJ2-3,-,-,TGTACCAGCAGCCAAGAGTGGTTCGGGGGAGGTACAGATACGCAGTATTTT,CTSSQEWFGGGTDTQYF
TRBV12-3/TRBV12-4,TRBJ2-1,many,-,TGTGCCAGCAGTCCGGGGGCCTTGGGAGGTGAGCAGTTCTTC,CASSPGALGGEQFF
TRBV15,TRBJ2-5,many,-,TGTGCCACCAGCAGAGAGGGAGCGGGCCCGAGGGTAGAGACCCAGTACTTC,CATSREGAGPRVETQYF
TRBV7-6,TRBJ1-2,medium-sized,TRBD1,TGTGCCAGCAGCCCGGGACAGCGAAACTATGGCTACACCTTC,CASSPGQRNYGYTF
TRBV7-9,TRBJ2-7,many,TRBD2,TGTGCCAGCAGCTTGGGGACTAGCGGGGAGCAGTACTTC,CASSLGTSGEQYF
TRBV20-1,TRBJ1-2,many,-,TGCAGCGTACGATCGGGTGGCTACACCTTC,CSVRSGGYTF
TRBV20-1,TRBJ2-7,many,TRBD2,TGCAGTGCAATGTCCCTAGCGGGAGGCGGGGAGCAGTACTTC,CSAMSLAGGGEQYF
TRBV7-8,TRBJ2-1,many,-,TGTGCCAGCAGCTTAGGACTAGTCGATGAGCAGTTCTTC,CASSLGLVDEQFF
TRBV7-8,TRBJ2-3,many,TRBD1,TGTGCCAGCAGCTACCCACCACAGGGGGATACGCAGTATTTT,CASSYPPQGDTQYF
TRBV20-1,TRBJ2-5,many,TRBD2,TGCAGTGCTATAGGGACTAGCGGGAGAGATCAAGAGACCCAGTACTTC,CSAIGTSGRDQETQYF
TRBV5-1,TRBJ1-2,many,-,TGCGCCAGCAGCTTGCCAGCGGACTCTAACTATGGCTACACCTTC,CASSLPADSNYGYTF
TRBV20-1,TRBJ2-7,many,TRBD2,TGCAGTGCTAGGACGGCGTGGGGACTAGCGGGGGGTGAGCAGTACTTC,CSARTAWGLAGGEQYF
TRBV12-5,TRBJ1-3,many,-,TGTGCTAGTGGTTTGCTGGGGGCAGGTGGAAACACCATATATTTT,CASGLLGAGGNTIYF
TRBV5-1,TRBJ1-4,many,-,TGCGCCAGCAGCTTGGGGAGCAAGGGAAACGAAAAACTGTTTTTT,CASSLGSKGNEKLFF
TRBV24-1,TRBJ2-1,many,-,TGTGCCACCAGTGATACCGTAACAAGCGGGCTAAATGAGCAGTTCTTC,CATSDTVTSGLNEQFF
TRBV5-1,TRBJ2-1,many,-,TGCGCCAGCAGCTTGTGGCAGGGCCCCTACAATGAGCAGTTCTTC,CASSLWQGPYNEQFF
TRBV5-1,TRBJ1-1,many,TRBD1,TGCGCCAGCACTTCCGGGACAGGGCCCAGCACTGAAGCTTTCTTT,CASTSGTGPSTEAFF
TRBV10-3,TRBJ2-7,many,-,TGTGCCATCAGTGAGGCGCGGGACAGCAAGGAATTC,CAISEARDSKEF
TRBV10-3,TRBJ2-2,many,TRBD2,TGTGCCATCAGTGGGCCGGGGGGACGTACCGGGGAGCTGTTTTTT,CAISGPGGRTGELFF
TRBV11-1,TRBJ2-7,many,-,TGTGCCAGCAGTTTACAGAGGTTGGGGAGCTACGAGCAGTACTTC,CASSLQRLGSYEQYF
TRBV27,TRBJ2-1,many,-,TGTGCCAGCAGTTACGGGCGGGTCAATGAGCAGTTCTTC,CASSYGRVNEQFF
TRBV2,TRBJ1-1,many,-,TGTGCCAGCAGCTATAGGGCTACGAGCACTGAAGCTTTCTTT,CASSYRATSTEAFF
TRBV20-1,TRBJ1-1,many,-,TGCAGTGCCAAGAGTAATTGGGGCGGGACTGAAGCTTTCTTT,CSAKSNWGGTEAFF
TRBV3-1,TRBJ2-5,many,TRBD2,TGTGCCAGCACCGTGGGACTAGCGGGGGCGGGGGAGACCCAGTACTTC,CASTVGLAGAGETQYF
TRBV12-3/TRBV12-4,TRBJ2-7,many,TRBD1,TGTGCCAGCACCACTGGACAGGCCCTACGAGGGCAGTACTTC,CASTTGQALRGQYF
TRBV27,TRBJ2-5,many,TRBD1,TGTGCCAGCAGCCCAAGACAGGGTAGAGTCGAGACCCAGTACTTC,CASSPRQGRVETQYF
TRBV9,TRBJ2-1,-,-,TGTGCCAGCAGCGCAGGGACCATCGCTCGGAATGAGCAGTTCTTC,CASSAGTIARNEQFF
TRBV7-7,TRBJ2-3,many,TRBD2,TGTGCCAGCAGCTTAGTCGGGGGGGGCACAGATACGCAGTATTTT,CASSLVGGGTDTQYF
TRBV3-1,TRBJ1-2,many,-,TGTGCCAGCAGCCAAGATCTAAGACTCGGCTACACCTTC,CASSQDLRLGYTF
TRBV12-3/TRBV12-4,TRBJ1-2,few,TRBD1,TGTGCCAGCAGTTTTAAGGGGGCCGTGGTAGGCTACACCTTC,CASSFKGAVVGYTF
TRBV5-1,TRBJ1-6,many,TRBD1,TGCGCCAGCAGCGAGGGACAGGCCCATTCACCCCTCCACTTT,CASSEGQAHSPLHF
TRBV5-1,TRBJ2-1,many,TRBD2,TGCGCCAGCAGCACGGGACTAGCGGGAGTTTACGGTGAGCAGTTCTTC,CASSTGLAGVYGEQFF